The entry below gives a single T cell receptor beta chain sequence along with its context. The record originates from a study of memory CD4+ T cells and cytomegalovirus serostatus. Only in-frame clones appear in the TCRdb table, and some are missing; sequencing was by immunoSEQ multiplex PCR. The sample includes about 50,000 clones, 60% to 80% seen only once; the top ten take approximately 0.7%. The sort gate was single viable CD3+CD4+CD8-CD45RO+ cells for memory CD4+ T cells. Germline assignment: CDR1 GTSNPN and CDR2 SVGIG (reference sequence). Trimming removed 0 bases at V and 0 bases at J, with 8 bases between. This CDR3 comprises 15 residues.

This sequence was found in an adult in good health and CMV-seronegative. The rearrangement links TRBV30 to TRBJ1-4, with a possible D match to TRBD1 (6 bases). Sequencing input: memory CD4+ T cells from blood. The CDR3: CAWSVQGSTNEKLFF. The CDR3 DNA follows: TGTGCCTGGAGTGTACAGGGTTCAACTAATGAAAAACTGTTTTTT.